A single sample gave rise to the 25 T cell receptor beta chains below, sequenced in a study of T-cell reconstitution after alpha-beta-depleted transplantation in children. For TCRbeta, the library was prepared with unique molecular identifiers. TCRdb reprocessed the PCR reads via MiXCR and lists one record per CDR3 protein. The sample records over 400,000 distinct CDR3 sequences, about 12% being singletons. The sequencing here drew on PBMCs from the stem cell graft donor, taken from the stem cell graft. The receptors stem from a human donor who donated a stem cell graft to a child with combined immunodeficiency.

This CDR3 is CASSLIWDPEDTQYF. For the CDR3, the DNA is TGTGCCAGCAGTTTAATTTGGGACCCGGAGGATACGCAGTATTTT. The chain joins TRBV28 to TRBJ2-3; D may be TRBD1 or TRBD2 (5 bases each). Trimming took off 2 bases at V and 6 bases at J, with 15 bases between the two ends. Looked up from germline, CDR1 is MDHEN and CDR2 is SYDVKM. CDR3 length: 15 amino acids.

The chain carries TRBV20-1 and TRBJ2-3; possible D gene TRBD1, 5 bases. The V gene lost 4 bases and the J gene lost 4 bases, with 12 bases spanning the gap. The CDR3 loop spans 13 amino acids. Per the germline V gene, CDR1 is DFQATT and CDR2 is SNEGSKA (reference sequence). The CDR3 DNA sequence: TGCAGTGCTAATATGAAGGGGCCAGATACGCAGTATTTT. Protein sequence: CSANMKGPDTQYF.

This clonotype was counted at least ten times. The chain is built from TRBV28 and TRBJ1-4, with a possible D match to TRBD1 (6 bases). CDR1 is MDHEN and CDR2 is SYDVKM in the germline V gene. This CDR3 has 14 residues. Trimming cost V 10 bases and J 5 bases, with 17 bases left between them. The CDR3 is CATRDPGGNEKLFF. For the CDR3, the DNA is TGTGCCACCAGAGACCCGGGGGGCAATGAAAAACTGTTTTTT.

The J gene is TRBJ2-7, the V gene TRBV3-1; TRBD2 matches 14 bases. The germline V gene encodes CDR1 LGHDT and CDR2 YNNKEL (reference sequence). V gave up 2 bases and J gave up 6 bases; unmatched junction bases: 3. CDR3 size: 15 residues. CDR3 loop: CASSQPGLAGVEQYF. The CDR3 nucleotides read TGTGCCAGCAGCCAACCGGGACTAGCGGGAGTCGAGCAGTACTTC.

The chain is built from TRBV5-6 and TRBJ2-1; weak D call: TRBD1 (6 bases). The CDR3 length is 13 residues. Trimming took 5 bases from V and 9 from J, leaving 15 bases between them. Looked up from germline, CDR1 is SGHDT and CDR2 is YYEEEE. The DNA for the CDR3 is TGTGCCAGCAGGCCCGTGCAGGGGTTTGAGCAGTTCTTC. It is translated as CASRPVQGFEQFF.

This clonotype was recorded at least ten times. CDR3 loop: CASSLAIYEQYF. In nucleotides, the CDR3 is TGTGCCAGCAGTTTGGCCATCTACGAGCAGTACTTC. The genes are TRBV12-3 or TRBV12-4 and TRBJ2-7, with D unclear. The CDR3 is made up of 12 amino acids. Trimming took 3 bases from V and 3 from J, leaving 6 bases between them.

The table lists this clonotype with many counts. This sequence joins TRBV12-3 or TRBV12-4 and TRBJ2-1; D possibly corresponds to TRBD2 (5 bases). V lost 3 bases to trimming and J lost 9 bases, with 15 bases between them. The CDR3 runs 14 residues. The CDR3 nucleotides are TGTGCCAGCAGTTTTACAACTAGAGCTGGTGAGCAGTTCTTC. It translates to CASSFTTRAGEQFF.

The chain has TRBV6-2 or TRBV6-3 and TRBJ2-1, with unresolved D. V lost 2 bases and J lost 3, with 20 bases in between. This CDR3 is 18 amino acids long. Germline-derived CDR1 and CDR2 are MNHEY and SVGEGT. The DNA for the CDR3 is TGTGCCAGCAGTTACCCGTCGACGGCGATTATCCTCTACAATGAGCAGTTCTTC. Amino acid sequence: CASSYPSTAIILYNEQFF.

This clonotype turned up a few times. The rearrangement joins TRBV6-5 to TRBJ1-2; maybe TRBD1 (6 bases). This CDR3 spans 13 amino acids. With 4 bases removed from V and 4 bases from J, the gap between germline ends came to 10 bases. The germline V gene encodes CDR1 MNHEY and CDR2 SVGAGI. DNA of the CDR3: TGTGCCAGCAGTTTCGACAGGCGCTATGGCTACACCTTC. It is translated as CASSFDRRYGYTF.

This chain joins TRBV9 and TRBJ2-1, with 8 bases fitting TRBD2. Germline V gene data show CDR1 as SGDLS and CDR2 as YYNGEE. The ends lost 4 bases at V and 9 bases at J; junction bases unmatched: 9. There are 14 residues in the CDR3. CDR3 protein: CASSPRGGGPEQFF. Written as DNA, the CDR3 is TGTGCCAGCAGCCCCCGAGGCGGGGGGCCTGAGCAGTTCTTC.

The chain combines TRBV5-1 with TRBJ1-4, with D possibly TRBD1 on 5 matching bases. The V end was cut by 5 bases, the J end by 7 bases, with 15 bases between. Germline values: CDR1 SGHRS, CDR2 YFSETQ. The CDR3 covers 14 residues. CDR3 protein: CASSQEGRVEKLFF. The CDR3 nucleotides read TGCGCCAGCAGTCAGGAGGGGCGGGTTGAAAAACTGTTTTTT.

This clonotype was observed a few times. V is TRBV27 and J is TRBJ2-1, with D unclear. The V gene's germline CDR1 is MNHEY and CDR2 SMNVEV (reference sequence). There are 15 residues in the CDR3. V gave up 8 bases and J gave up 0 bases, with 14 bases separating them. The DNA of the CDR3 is TGTGCCAGCGCCCCTAGGGTACTCTCCTACAATGAGCAGTTCTTC. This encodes CASAPRVLSYNEQFF.

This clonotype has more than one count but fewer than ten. The CDR3 coding sequence is TGCGCCAGCAGCCCCCATTGGGAAGGGGTCACCGGGGAGCTGTTTTTT. This sequence encodes CASSPHWEGVTGELFF. The chain recombines TRBV5-1 with TRBJ2-2; TRBD1 is a possible D gene (5 bases). V gave up 4 bases and J gave up 4 bases, with 17 bases separating them. Germline CDR1 SGHRS, CDR2 YFSETQ. There are 16 residues in the CDR3.

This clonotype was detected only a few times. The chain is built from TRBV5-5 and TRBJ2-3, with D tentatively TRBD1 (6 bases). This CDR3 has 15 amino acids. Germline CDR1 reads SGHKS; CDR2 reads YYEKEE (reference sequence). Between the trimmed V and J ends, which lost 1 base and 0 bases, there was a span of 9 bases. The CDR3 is CASSLWGPSTDTQYF. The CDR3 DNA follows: TGTGCCAGCAGCTTGTGGGGGCCTAGCACAGATACGCAGTATTTT.

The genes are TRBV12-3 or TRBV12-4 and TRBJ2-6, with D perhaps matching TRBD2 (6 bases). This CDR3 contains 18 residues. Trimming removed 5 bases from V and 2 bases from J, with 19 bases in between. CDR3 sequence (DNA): TGTGCCAGCAGTCCCAGGAGGGGTAGCTTACCTGGGGCCAACGTCCTGACTTTC. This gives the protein CASSPRRGSLPGANVLTF.

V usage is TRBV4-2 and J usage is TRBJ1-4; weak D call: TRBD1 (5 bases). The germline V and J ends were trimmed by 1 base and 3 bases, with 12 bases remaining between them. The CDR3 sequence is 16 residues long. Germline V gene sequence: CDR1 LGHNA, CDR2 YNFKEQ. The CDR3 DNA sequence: TGTGCCAGCAGCCAAGTCTTGCGGACATCTAATGAAAAACTGTTTTTT. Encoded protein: CASSQVLRTSNEKLFF.

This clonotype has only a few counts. The CDR3 loop reads CATSRVPTGDTQYF. The CDR3 DNA reads as TGTGCCACCAGCAGAGTACCCACGGGGGATACGCAGTATTTT. J is TRBJ2-3 and V is TRBV15; D is possibly TRBD2 (5 bases). V lost 1 base and J 6 bases, leaving 11 bases between the germline ends. Per the germline V gene, CDR1 is LNHNV and CDR2 is YYDKDF (reference sequence). This CDR3 is 14 amino acids long.

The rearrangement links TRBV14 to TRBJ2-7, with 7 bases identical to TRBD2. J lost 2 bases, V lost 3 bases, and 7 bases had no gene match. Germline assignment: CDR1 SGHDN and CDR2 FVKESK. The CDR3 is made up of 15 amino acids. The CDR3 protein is CASSHQAGRAYEQYF. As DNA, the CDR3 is TGTGCCAGCAGCCACCAAGCGGGACGTGCCTACGAGCAGTACTTC.

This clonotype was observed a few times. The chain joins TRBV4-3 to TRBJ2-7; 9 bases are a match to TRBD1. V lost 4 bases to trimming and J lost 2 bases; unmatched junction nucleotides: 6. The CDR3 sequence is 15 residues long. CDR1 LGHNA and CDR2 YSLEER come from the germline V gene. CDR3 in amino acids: CASSPARQGAYEQYF. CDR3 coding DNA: TGCGCCAGCAGCCCGGCTAGACAGGGGGCCTACGAGCAGTACTTC.

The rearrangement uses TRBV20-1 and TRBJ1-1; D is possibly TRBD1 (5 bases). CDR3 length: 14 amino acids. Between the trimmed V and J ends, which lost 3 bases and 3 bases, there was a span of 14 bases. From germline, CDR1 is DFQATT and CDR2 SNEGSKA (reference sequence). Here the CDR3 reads CSASPGVGDTEAFF. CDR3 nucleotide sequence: TGCAGTGCTAGCCCGGGGGTTGGCGACACTGAAGCTTTCTTT.

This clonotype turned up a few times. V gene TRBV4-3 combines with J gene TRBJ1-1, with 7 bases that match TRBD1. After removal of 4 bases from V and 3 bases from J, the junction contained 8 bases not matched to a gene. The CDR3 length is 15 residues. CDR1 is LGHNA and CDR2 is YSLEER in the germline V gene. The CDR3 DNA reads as TGCGCCAGCAGCCCAGGTACAGGGGCCCACACTGAAGCTTTCTTT. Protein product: CASSPGTGAHTEAFF.

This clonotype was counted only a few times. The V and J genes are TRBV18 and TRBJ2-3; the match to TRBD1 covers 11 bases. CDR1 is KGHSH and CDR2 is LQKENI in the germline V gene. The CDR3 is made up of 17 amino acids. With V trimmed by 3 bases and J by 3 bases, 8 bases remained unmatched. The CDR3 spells CASSPWTGGLGTDTQYF. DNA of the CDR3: TGTGCCAGCTCACCTTGGACAGGGGGCCTCGGGACAGATACGCAGTATTTT. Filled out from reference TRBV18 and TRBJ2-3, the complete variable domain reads NAGVMQNPRHLVRRRGQEARLRCSPMKGHSHVYWYRQLPEEGLKFMVYLQKENIIDESGMPKERFSAEFPKEGPSILRIQQVVRGDSAAYFCASSPWTGGLGTDTQYFGPGTRLTVL.

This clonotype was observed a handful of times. CDR3: CSAYGGPSYEQYF. CDR3 sequence (DNA): TGCAGTGCGTACGGGGGACCCTCCTACGAGCAGTACTTC. V gene TRBV20-1 combines with J gene TRBJ2-7, with D tentatively TRBD2 (6 bases). V was pared by 6 bases and J by 0 bases, with 12 bases between. In germline, CDR1 is DFQATT, CDR2 SNEGSKA (reference sequence). CDR3 length: 13 residues.

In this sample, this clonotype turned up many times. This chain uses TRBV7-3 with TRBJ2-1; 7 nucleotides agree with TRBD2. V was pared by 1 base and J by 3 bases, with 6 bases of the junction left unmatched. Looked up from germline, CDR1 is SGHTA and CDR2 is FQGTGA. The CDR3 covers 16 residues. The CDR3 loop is CASSLMGGSFYNEQFF. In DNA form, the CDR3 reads TGTGCCAGCAGCTTAATGGGCGGGAGTTTCTACAATGAGCAGTTCTTC.

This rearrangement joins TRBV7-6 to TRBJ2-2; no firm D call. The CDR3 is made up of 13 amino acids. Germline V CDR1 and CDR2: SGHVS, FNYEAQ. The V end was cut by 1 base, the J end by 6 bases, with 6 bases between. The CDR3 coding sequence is TGTGCCAGCAGCTTAGAGAGAGCCGGGGAGCTGTTTTTT. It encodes CASSLERAGELFF.